This paragraph covers one T cell receptor (beta chain) sequence. The data originate from a study of control samples from healthy donors and cancer patients. The length of the CDR3 is 14 residues. Between the trimmed V and J ends, which lost 3 bases and 7 bases, there was a span of 16 bases. The germline V gene has CDR1 SQVTM and CDR2 ANQGSEA. Sequencing used immunoSEQ multiplex PCR; TCRdb keeps in-frame clones, though not all of them. The table records 150,000 to 200,000 clones, approximately 86% of them present only once. The source is a woman in her 30s in good health. The chain joins TRBV29-1 to TRBJ2-1; TRBD1 might be the D (6 bases). The sequencing input was blood. This chain's CDR3 is CSVDTRGSRNEQFF. CDR3 in DNA: TGCAGCGTTGATACGAGGGGGAGCCGTAATGAGCAGTTCTTC.